Below are 27 T cell receptor beta chains sequenced from a single sample in a study of cytomegalovirus exposure and HLA in healthy donors. The PCR was carried out with 60 Vbeta primers and 13 Jbeta primers. Libraries were prepared by immunoSEQ multiplex PCR; TCRdb keeps only in-frame clonotypes and omits some of them. The sample table sets out approximately 120,000 clones. Sequencing was performed on PBMCs. The receptor source for this set is a man aged 35 to 55 in good health and CMV-seronegative.

The chain combines TRBV5-1 with TRBJ2-7; weak D call: TRBD2 (6 bases). The CDR3 is 15 amino acids. Deletions cut 5 bases from V and 2 bases from J, with 17 bases between. Germline V gives CDR1 SGHRS, CDR2 YFSETQ. The CDR3 loop reads CASRVESGPTYEQYF. In DNA form, the CDR3 reads TGCGCCAGCAGGGTGGAAAGCGGGCCTACCTACGAGCAGTACTTC.

This chain uses TRBV5-1 with TRBJ2-1; the match to TRBD2 covers 7 bases. This CDR3 is built from 15 residues. In germline, CDR1 is SGHRS, CDR2 YFSETQ. V dropped 1 base and J dropped 6; count of bases not matched to a gene: 7. The CDR3 DNA reads TGCGCCAGCAGCTTGATGTCTAGCGGACCCAATGAGCAGTTCTTC. This translates into CASSLMSSGPNEQFF.

V gene TRBV6-1 combines with J gene TRBJ2-7, with 16 positions matching TRBD2. The CDR3 consists of 15 residues. Germline V CDR1 and CDR2: MNHNS, SASEGT. J lost 4 bases, V lost 4 bases, and 1 base had no gene match. CDR3 loop: CASSAGLAGGYEQYF. CDR3 DNA sequence: TGTGCCAGCAGTGCGGGACTAGCGGGAGGGTACGAGCAGTACTTC.

This chain connects TRBV25-1 to TRBJ2-5; the match to TRBD1 covers 12 bases. The J call is uncertain, as TRBJ2-7 better fits the DNA end. This CDR3 region has 15 residues. CDR1 is MGHDK, CDR2 SYGVNS, per germline. CDR3 DNA sequence: TGTGCCAGCAGTGAAGGCCGGGACAGGGGGCTCGAGCAGTACTTC. It codes for CASSEGRDRGLEQYF.

This chain links TRBV28 with TRBJ2-1; 9 positions agree with TRBD1. The CDR3 totals 16 residues. Trimming at V came to 5 bases and at J to 4 bases, leaving 9 bases not matched to a gene. CDR1 is MDHEN, CDR2 SYDVKM, per germline. CDR3 coding DNA: TGTGCCAGCAGTCCATCACAGGGGGCAAAGTACAATGAGCAGTTCTTC. Its protein product is CASSPSQGAKYNEQFF.

In the case of this clone: One end of the junction varies from germline; a read error may be responsible. Other DNA sequences in the sample encode the same CDR3. The rearrangement uses TRBV2 and TRBJ2-5; 11 bases are shared with TRBD2. The germline CDR1 and CDR2 sequences are SNHLY and FYNNEI. There are 21 residues in the CDR3. CDR3 protein: CASSVFVSLETSGTNQETQYF. CDR3 bases: TGTGCCAGCAGCGTGTTCGTTAGCCTAGAGACTAGCGGGACGAACCAAGAAACCCAGTACTTC.

The gene calls are TRBV6-5 and TRBJ2-3; D remains ambiguous. CDR3 length: 15 residues. Trimming took 3 bases from V and 3 from J, leaving 13 bases between them. In germline, CDR1 is MNHEY, CDR2 SVGAGI. The CDR3: CASSYVWRNTDTQYF. The CDR3 DNA reads TGTGCCAGCAGTTATGTATGGCGGAATACAGATACGCAGTATTTT.

The rearrangement joins TRBV2 to TRBJ1-2, with unresolved D. Trimming stripped 6 bases from V and 3 bases from J, with 17 bases between. Germline V gives CDR1 SNHLY, CDR2 FYNNEI. This CDR3 has 15 amino acids. The CDR3 reads CASRREQSSDYGYTF. The DNA for the CDR3 is TGTGCCAGCAGGAGGGAACAGTCCTCCGACTATGGCTACACCTTC.

The chain uses TRBV19 and TRBJ1-5, with TRBD1 matching over 7 bases. In germline, CDR1 is LNHDA, CDR2 SQIVND (reference sequence). The V gene end was trimmed by 0 bases and the J gene end by 3 bases; junction bases not matched to a gene: 5. The CDR3 sequence is 16 residues long. CDR3 DNA sequence: TGTGCCAGTAGTATAGACTCCGGGACAGTCAATCAGCCCCAGCATTTT. The encoded protein is CASSIDSGTVNQPQHF.

The chain carries TRBV28 and TRBJ1-5; possibly TRBD1 for D (6 bases). Germline CDR1 reads MDHEN; CDR2 reads SYDVKM. The CDR3 has 17 amino acids. V gave up 7 bases and J gave up 2 bases, with 21 bases separating them. As DNA, the CDR3 is TGTGCCAGCACCCAACGGCTGGGGGCGGAGGGCAATCAGCCCCAGCATTTT. The encoded protein is CASTQRLGAEGNQPQHF.

In DNA, the CDR3 is TGTGCCAGCAGTCCAGCGGGCGGCCCGTTAATCAGTGAAAAACTGTTTTTT. Protein sequence: CASSPAGGPLISEKLFF. The rearrangement joins TRBV27 to TRBJ1-4, with D hard to call. The germline CDR1 and CDR2 sequences are MNHEY and SMNVEV (reference sequence). This CDR3 contains 17 residues. Trimming left V 5 bases short and J 7 bases short, with 23 bases between. Complete variable domain (other parts from reference TRBV27 and TRBJ1-4): EAQVTQNPRYLITVTGKKLTVTCSQNMNHEYMSWYRQDPGLGLRQIYYSMNVEVTDKGDVPEGYKVSRKEKRNFPLILESPSPNQTSLYFCASSPAGGPLISEKLFFGSGTQLSVL.

V gene TRBV7-2 combines with J gene TRBJ1-2; D remains unclear. V lost 3 bases, J lost 6 bases, and 11 bases lay in between. The germline CDR1 and CDR2 sequences are SGHTA and FQGNSA. This CDR3 has 13 amino acids. CDR3 region: CASSFSREDGYTF. CDR3 nucleotides: TGTGCCAGCAGCTTCTCGAGGGAGGATGGCTACACCTTC.

V is TRBV30 and J is TRBJ2-7, with 8 nucleotides matching TRBD2. The trim removed 3 bases at V and 4 bases at J, leaving 8 bases unmatched. The CDR3 has 14 amino acids. CDR1 and CDR2 (germline): GTSNPN, SVGIG (reference sequence). For the CDR3, the DNA is TGTGCCTGGAGCACTAGCGGACTGACGTACGAGCAGTACTTC. Residues: CAWSTSGLTYEQYF.

This rearrangement joins TRBV2 to TRBJ2-7, with TRBD2 identical over 7 bases. The CDR3 sequence is 16 residues long. The germline gives CDR1 SNHLY, CDR2 FYNNEI. J lost 1 base, V lost 6 bases, and 12 bases had no gene match. CDR3 sequence reads: CASRLDGGGLSYEQYF. CDR3 sequence (DNA): TGTGCCAGCAGGCTAGATGGGGGAGGGTTGTCCTACGAGCAGTACTTC.

The chain is built from TRBV10-2 and TRBJ2-4; D call uncertain. V was trimmed by 0 bases and J by 11 bases, leaving 11 bases between them. The length of the CDR3 is 13 residues. From germline, CDR1 is WSHSY and CDR2 SAAADI. The CDR3 bases are TGCGCCAGCAGTGAGTCTACCCAGGTCTTTCAGTACTTC. Its translation: CASSESTQVFQYF.

V gene TRBV6-6 combines with J gene TRBJ1-1; D is possibly TRBD1 (6 bases). Germline values: CDR1 MNHNY, CDR2 SVGAGI (reference sequence). With 2 bases removed from V and 7 bases from J, the gap between germline ends came to 14 bases. CDR3 length: 14 residues. The CDR3 is CASSYRGAPLEAFF. CDR3 DNA: TGTGCCAGCAGTTACCGGGGGGCGCCCCTTGAAGCTTTCTTT.

The V gene is TRBV5-4, the J gene TRBJ1-3; 9 bases line up with TRBD1. CDR1 and CDR2 (germline): SGHNT, YYREEE (reference sequence). This CDR3 spans 13 amino acids. The junction had 0 bases not matched to a gene; V was cut back by 0 bases and J by 8 bases. The CDR3 reads CASSLGQGDTIYF. The DNA of the CDR3 is TGTGCCAGCAGCTTGGGACAGGGGGACACCATATATTTT.

In DNA form, the CDR3 reads TGTGCCAGCAGCTTCATCGGACTAGCGGTGGGGGAGCAGTACTTC. Its translation: CASSFIGLAVGEQYF. This chain joins TRBV7-2 and TRBJ2-7; 10 positions agree with TRBD2. The CDR3 has 15 residues. The V and J ends lost 3 bases and 7 bases, in that order; junction bases with no gene match: 9. Germline values: CDR1 SGHTA, CDR2 FQGNSA.

V gene TRBV5-1 combines with J gene TRBJ2-2; D remains ambiguous. This CDR3 contains 16 residues. Trimming cost V 0 bases and J 3 bases, with 12 bases left between them. Germline V gene data show CDR1 as SGHRS and CDR2 as YFSETQ. The CDR3 sequence is CASSLAPVLYTGELFF. CDR3 DNA sequence: TGCGCCAGCAGCTTGGCCCCGGTCCTCTACACCGGGGAGCTGTTTTTT.

The chain has TRBV7-2 and TRBJ1-1; D is uncertain. Trimming pared 0 bases from V and 1 base from J, leaving 3 bases between. This CDR3 is 13 amino acids long. The germline gives CDR1 SGHTA, CDR2 FQGNSA. The CDR3 here is CASSLAANTEAFF. The DNA of the CDR3 is TGTGCCAGCAGCTTAGCGGCGAACACTGAAGCTTTCTTT.

The CDR3 bases are TGCGCCAGCAGCCAGGGACTAGCGGGAGGTGGGGAGACCCAGTACTTC. This codes for CASSQGLAGGGETQYF. The chain uses TRBV5-1 and TRBJ2-5, with TRBD2 identical over 15 bases. V lost 4 bases to trimming and J lost 5 bases; unmatched junction nucleotides: 6. This CDR3 region has 16 residues. Germline CDR1 SGHRS, CDR2 YFSETQ.

This chain links TRBV7-2 with TRBJ2-2, with 9 bases identical to TRBD1. The V segment lost 4 bases and the J segment 3 bases; nucleotides outside the gene matches: 9. The CDR3 has 17 amino acids. Germline V CDR1 and CDR2: SGHTA, FQGNSA. In nucleotides, the CDR3 is TGTGCCAGCAGCTCGCTCCCCAGGACAGGGGACACCGGGGAGCTGTTTTTT. This gives the protein CASSSLPRTGDTGELFF.

The V and J genes are TRBV29-1 and TRBJ2-2; TRBD2 agrees at 7 bases. V shed 7 bases and J 1 base; nucleotides not matched to a gene: 6. CDR3 length: 14 amino acids. Germline V gene data show CDR1 as SQVTM and CDR2 as ANQGSEA. CDR3 in amino acids: CSAGGLQNTGELFF. CDR3 coding DNA: TGCAGCGCGGGGGGACTCCAGAACACCGGGGAGCTGTTTTTT.

The rearrangement uses TRBV7-9 and TRBJ2-7, with 7 bases that match TRBD1. The V segment lost 5 bases and the J segment 1 base; nucleotides outside the gene matches: 8. In germline, CDR1 is SEHNR, CDR2 FQNEAQ (reference sequence). The CDR3 spans 15 residues. Written as DNA, the CDR3 is TGTGCCAGCAGCCATAGTGGGACAGCTTCCTACGAGCAGTACTTC. Its protein is CASSHSGTASYEQYF.

Here the CDR3 DNA reads TGCGCCAGCAGCTTTCTAGCGGGGGCTTACAATGAGCAGTTCTTC. This gives the protein CASSFLAGAYNEQFF. V gene TRBV5-1 combines with J gene TRBJ2-1; TRBD2 matches at 10 bases. V was pared by 2 bases and J by 4 bases, with 3 bases of the junction left unmatched. Germline-derived CDR1 and CDR2 are SGHRS and YFSETQ. This CDR3 has 15 amino acids.

CDR3 coding DNA: TGCGCCAGCAGCTTGAGCGGGTTGGATTCACCCCTCCACTTT. This gives the protein CASSLSGLDSPLHF. The chain carries TRBV5-1 and TRBJ1-6; no reliable D call. This CDR3 contains 14 residues. Germline lookup yields CDR1 SGHRS and CDR2 YFSETQ. V lost 1 base to trimming and J lost 8 bases, with 10 bases between them.

The V gene is TRBV9, the J gene TRBJ1-3; D is unresolved. With 3 bases removed from V and 4 bases from J, the gap between germline ends came to 5 bases. Germline CDR1 reads SGDLS; CDR2 reads YYNGEE. This CDR3 spans 12 amino acids. CDR3 bases: TGTGCCAGCAGCGCCTCCGGAAACACCATATATTTT. Translation: CASSASGNTIYF.